A few counts support the clone carrying this T cell receptor (beta chain). The sample originates from a study of T-cell memory formation after mild COVID-19. The CDR3 spans 14 residues. Using constant-segment primers, 5'RACE produced TCR alpha and TCR beta cDNA libraries carrying sample barcodes and UMIs. A single record per CDR3 protein comes from TCRdb applying MiXCR to the 5' RACE reads. The table includes roughly 450,000 distinct CDR3 sequences, roughly 18% detected once. The material sequenced was PBMCs or a T cell subset sorted from them (not recorded which). This clonotype originated in a man younger than 35 who had mild COVID-19 (a few samples of this study predate the infection). Cell type and time point are not known. The chain joins TRBV1 to TRBJ2-7; the table's TRBD2 call for D was not verified on the DNA. TRBV1 is termed a pseudogene. The CDR3 sequence is CTSSLGTEVNEQYV. CDR3 bases: TGCACCAGCAGCCTAGGGACTGAAGTGAACGAGCAGTACGTC.